This T cell receptor beta chain was identified in a study of monozygotic twins with inflammatory bowel disease. Blood samples measuring more than 2 ml were taken per donor. From the 5' RACE reads, TCRdb lists one entry per CDR3 protein and no DNA. This sample's table has around 140,000 distinct CDR3 sequences. Broader study findings: Those with IBD had lower TCRbeta diversity (inverse Simpson) than their healthy co-twins did. Concordance status among twins (concordant versus discordant) showed no link to repertoire similarity, possibly from limited power. The data gave no support to a single strong IBD-associated signal or clonotype.

CDR1 is SGHTA, CDR2 FQGTGA, per germline. CDR3 length: 15 amino acids. Concerning this clonotype itself: Its antigen is as yet unknown.

This TCR was sampled from a human donor with ulcerative colitis or Crohn's disease, or a healthy co-twin of an affected twin (not recorded which). Material for sequencing was blood. V usage is TRBV7-3 and J usage is TRBJ1-1; TCRdb gives TRBD1 as the D gene, but with no DNA this cannot be confirmed. The CDR3: CASSPRGERATEAFF.